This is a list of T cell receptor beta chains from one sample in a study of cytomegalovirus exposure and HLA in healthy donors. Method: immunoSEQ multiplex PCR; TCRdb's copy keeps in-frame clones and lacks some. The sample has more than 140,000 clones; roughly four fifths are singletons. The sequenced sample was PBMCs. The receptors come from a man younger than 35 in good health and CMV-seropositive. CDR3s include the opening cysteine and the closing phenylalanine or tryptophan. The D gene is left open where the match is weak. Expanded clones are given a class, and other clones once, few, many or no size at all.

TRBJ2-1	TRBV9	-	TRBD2	TGTGCCAGCAGCCCTTTTCACACGGGAGGGCCGGGCAATGAGCAGTTCTTC	CASSPFHTGGPGNEQFF
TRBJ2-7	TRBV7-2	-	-	TGTGCCAGCGGGACACCAGTTCCGTACTTC	CASGTPVPYF
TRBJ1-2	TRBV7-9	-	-	TGTGCCAGCAGCTTAGGCCTACAGGGAAACTATGGCTACACCTTC	CASSLGLQGNYGYTF
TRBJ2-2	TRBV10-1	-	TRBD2	TGCGCCAGCAGTGAGTCGGTAGTAGCGGGAGATACCGGGGAGCTGTTTTTT	CASSESVVAGDTGELFF
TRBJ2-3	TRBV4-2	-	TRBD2	TGTGCCAGCAGCGCCCTTCCTGGCGGGGGGGTGGCAGATACGCAGTATTTT	CASSALPGGGVADTQYF
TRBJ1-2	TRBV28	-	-	TGTGCCAGCACCGAACCACCGAGAGGGTACTATGGCTACACCTTC	CASTEPPRGYYGYTF
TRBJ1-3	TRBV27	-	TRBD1	TGTGCCAGCAGTAACACAGGGGGCTCTGGAAACACCATATATTTT	CASSNTGGSGNTIYF
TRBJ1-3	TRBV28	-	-	TGTGCCAGCAGTTTAACACGAATCTCTGGAAACACCATATATTTT	CASSLTRISGNTIYF
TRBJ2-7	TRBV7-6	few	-	TGTGCCAGCAGCTTAGCGGGCTACCAGCAGTACTTC	CASSLAGYQQYF
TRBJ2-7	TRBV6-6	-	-	TGTGCCAGCAGTTACAACTTGATCTACGAGCAGTACTTC	CASSYNLIYEQYF
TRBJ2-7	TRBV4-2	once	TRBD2	TGTGCCAGCAGCCGGCGGGTAGCGGGAGGTATTCGGTACGAGCAGTACTTC	CASSRRVAGGIRYEQYF
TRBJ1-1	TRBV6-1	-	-	TGTGCCAGCAGTGAGCCAGGGAATCGGGCCACTGAAGCTTTCTTT	CASSEPGNRATEAFF
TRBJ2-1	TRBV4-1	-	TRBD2	TGCGCCAGCAGTGATGGCGGGAGCAACAATGAGCAGTTCTTC	CASSDGGSNNEQFF
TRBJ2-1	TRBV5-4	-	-	TGTGCCAGCAGCTTGGTTCGGAATGAGCAGTTCTTC	CASSLVRNEQFF
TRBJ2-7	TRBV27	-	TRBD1	TGTGCCAGCAGTTGGACAGGGGGACGCGAGCAGTACTTC	CASSWTGGREQYF
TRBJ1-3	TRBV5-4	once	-	TGTGCCAGCACCCAGGGCCTGAGTGGAAACACCATATATTTT	CASTQGLSGNTIYF
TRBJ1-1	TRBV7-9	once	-	TGTGCCAGCAGCTTAGTTGGCAGTCTGAACACTGAAGCTTTCTTT	CASSLVGSLNTEAFF
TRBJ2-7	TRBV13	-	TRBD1	TGTGCCAGCCTAAACTGGGACAGGGGTAACTACGAGCAGTACTTC	CASLNWDRGNYEQYF
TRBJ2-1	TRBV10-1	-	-	TGCGCCAGCAGTGAGGACAGTCTGGATGAGCAGTTCTTC	CASSEDSLDEQFF
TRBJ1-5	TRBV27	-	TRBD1	TGTGCCAGCGGAGTTACAGGGGGCTCGGATCAGCCCCAGCATTTT	CASGVTGGSDQPQHF
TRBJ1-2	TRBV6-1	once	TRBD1	TGTGCCAGCGTCCCTATCATTTCGACAGGGTATTACACCTTC	CASVPIISTGYYTF
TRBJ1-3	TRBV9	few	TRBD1	TGTGCCAGCAGCAAGACAGGGGGCGCTGGAAACACCATATATTTT	CASSKTGGAGNTIYF
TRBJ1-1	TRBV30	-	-	TGTGCCTGGAAGGGGCGGGGGAACACTGAAGCTTTCTTT	CAWKGRGNTEAFF
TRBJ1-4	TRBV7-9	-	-	TGTGCCAGCATCGAGGCGGGGAATGAAAAACTGTTTTTT	CASIEAGNEKLFF
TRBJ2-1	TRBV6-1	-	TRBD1	TGTGCCAGCAGTGGCGGACAGGCCAGGGGAGTGAGTGAGCAGTTCTTC	CASSGGQARGVSEQFF
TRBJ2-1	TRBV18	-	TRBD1	TGTGCCAGCTCGACCGACAGGGGGCTGTACAATGAGCAGTTCTTC	CASSTDRGLYNEQFF
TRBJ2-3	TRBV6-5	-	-	TGTGCCAGCAGTTCCGGGACACCGGATACGCAGTATTTT	CASSSGTPDTQYF
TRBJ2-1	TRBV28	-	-	TGTGCCAGCAGCCGTCTAGTCCGGGGGGCCCACAATGAGCAGTTCTTC	CASSRLVRGAHNEQFF
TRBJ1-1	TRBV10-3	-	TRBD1	TGTGCCATCAGTGAGCAGGGGGCAAGGACTGAAGCTTTCTTT	CAISEQGARTEAFF